The present T cell receptor (beta chain) was sequenced within a study of blood T cell repertoires in COVID-19. The wider study: Sources were T cells, B-cell-depleted T cells, or PBMCs; the material itself was cDNA or gDNA.

As handled by the study authors: The authors estimated nucleated cell counts from reference gene primer amplification. The repertoire was sequenced with immunoSEQ multiplex PCR; TCRdb's copy has only in-frame clones and lacks some. That table furnishes V, J and clone size, whereas the DNA furnished D and trimming. The sample consists of roughly 75,000 clones, about 88% of them appearing once. The TCR originated in a man older than 75 with COVID-19, enrolled during active disease. Sequencing was done on a sample of peripheral blood.

The CDR3 coding sequence is TGCGCCAGCAGCTTGCTTATAGGGGGCCTAGCTTTCTTT. Amino acid sequence: CASSLLIGGLAFF. The gene calls are TRBV5-1 and TRBJ1-1; TRBD1 matches 7 bases. Losses at the gene ends were 1 base for V and 10 bases for J; bases not matched to a gene: 7. The length of the CDR3 is 13 residues. In germline, CDR1 is SGHRS, CDR2 YFSETQ.